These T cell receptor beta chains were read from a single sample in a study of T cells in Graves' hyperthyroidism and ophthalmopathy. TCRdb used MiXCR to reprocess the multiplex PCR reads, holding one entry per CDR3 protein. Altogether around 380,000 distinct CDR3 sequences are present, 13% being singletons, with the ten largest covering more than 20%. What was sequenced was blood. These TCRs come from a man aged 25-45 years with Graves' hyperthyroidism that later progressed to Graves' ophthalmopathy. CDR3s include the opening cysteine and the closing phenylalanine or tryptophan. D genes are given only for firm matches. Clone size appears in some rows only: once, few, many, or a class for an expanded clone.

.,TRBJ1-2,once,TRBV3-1,TGTGCCAGCAGCCAAGATCTGGGATATGGCTACACCTTC,CASSQDLGYGYTF
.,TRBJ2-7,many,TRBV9,TGTGCCAGCAGCGTAGGTGGCTACACAAACTACGAGCAGTACTTC,CASSVGGYTNYEQYF
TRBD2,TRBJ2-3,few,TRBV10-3,TGTGCCATCAGTGAGTCGGCTAGCGGGGGCCGGGATGGTACGCAGTATTTT,CAISESASGGRDGTQYF
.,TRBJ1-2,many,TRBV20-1,TGCAGTGCTAGAGGGGCGGGCTCCTATGGCTACACCTTC,CSARGAGSYGYTF
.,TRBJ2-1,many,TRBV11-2,TGTGCCAGCAGCTTAGATGGATTCTTCTACAATGAGCAGTTCTTC,CASSLDGFFYNEQFF
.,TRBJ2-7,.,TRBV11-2,TGTGCCAGCAGCTTAGTTTTCCAGGGTGTAGGGGAGCAGTACTTC,CASSLVFQGVGEQYF
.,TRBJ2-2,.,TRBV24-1,TGTGCCACCAGTGATCCCGGGACTGAGAACACCGGGGAGCTGTTTTTT,CATSDPGTENTGELFF
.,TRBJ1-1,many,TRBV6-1,TGTGCCAGCAGTTCCGGGACTGCGGCGATAAAAGCTTTCTTT,CASSSGTAAIKAFF
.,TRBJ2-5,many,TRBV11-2,TGTGCCAGCAGCAGGGAGATCCAAGAGACCCAGTACTTC,CASSREIQETQYF
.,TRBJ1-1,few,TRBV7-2,TGTGCCAGCAGCTTCAACGGCGTCATGAACACTGAAGCTTTCTTT,CASSFNGVMNTEAFF
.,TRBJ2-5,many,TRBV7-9,TGTGCCTCCCGCCACGGGGGGCCTTTCCAAGAGACCCAGTACTTC,CASRHGGPFQETQYF
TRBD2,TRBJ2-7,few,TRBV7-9,TGTGCCAGCAGCCCCGGGGCTAGCGGGGGGTCCTCCTACGAGCAGTACTTC,CASSPGASGGSSYEQYF
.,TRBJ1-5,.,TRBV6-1,TGTGCCAGCAGCCTCCCAGGAGAGGGGATGGGTCAGCCCCAGCATTTT,CASSLPGEGMGQPQHF
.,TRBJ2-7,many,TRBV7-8,TGTGCCAGCAGCCGTAAAGCAGGCGGGGGCAGTCCCTACGAGCAGTACTTC,CASSRKAGGGSPYEQYF
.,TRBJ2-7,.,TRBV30,TGTGCCTGGAGTCGAACCGGGGGTCCGGTGGACGAGCAGTACTTC,CAWSRTGGPVDEQYF
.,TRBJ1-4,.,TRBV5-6,TGTGCCAGCAGCCCTTTGTCGGGGAAGAATGAAAAACTGTTTTTT,CASSPLSGKNEKLFF
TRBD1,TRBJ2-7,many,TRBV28,TGTGCCAGCAGTCGCGGACAGGGGAGGGGCGAGCAGTACTTC,CASSRGQGRGEQYF
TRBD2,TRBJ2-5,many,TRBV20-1,TGCAGTGCTGTTATAGCGGGGGGGCACCAAGAGACCCAGTACTTC,CSAVIAGGHQETQYF
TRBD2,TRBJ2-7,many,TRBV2,TGTGCCCGAGGGACTAGCAGCTCCTACGAGCAGTACTTC,CARGTSSSYEQYF
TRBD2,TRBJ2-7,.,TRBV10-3,TGTGCCATCAGGAGAGAAAGCGGGACCTACGAGCAGTACTTC,CAIRRESGTYEQYF
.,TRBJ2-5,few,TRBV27,TGTGCCAGCAGTCCCTACCGGGACTTCATACAAGAGACCCAGTACTTC,CASSPYRDFIQETQYF
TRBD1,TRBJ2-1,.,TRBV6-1,TGTGCCAGCAGGGGGGATGGACAGGAATACAATGAGCAGTTCTTC,CASRGDGQEYNEQFF
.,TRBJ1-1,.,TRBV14,TGTGCCAGCAGCCGAGGTGGGGCAGGGATTGAAGCTTTCTTT,CASSRGGAGIEAFF
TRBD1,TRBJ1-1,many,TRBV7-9,TGTGCCAGCAGCTTGGGGACACAGGGGCTGAACACTGAAGCTTTCTTT,CASSLGTQGLNTEAFF
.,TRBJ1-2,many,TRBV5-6,TGTGCCAGCAGGACGCAGGGACACTATGGCTACACCTTC,CASRTQGHYGYTF
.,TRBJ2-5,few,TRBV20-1,TGCAGTGCCCAATTGGGGGGGGCGCGTCGGGAGACCCAGTACTTC,CSAQLGGARRETQYF
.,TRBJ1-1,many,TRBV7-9,TGTGCCAGCAGCTCGTACACTCGGGGGACCACTGAAGCTTTCTTT,CASSSYTRGTTEAFF
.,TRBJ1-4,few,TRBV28,TGTGCCAGCAGTCCCCTCCGGGACAAACTGTTTTTT,CASSPLRDKLFF
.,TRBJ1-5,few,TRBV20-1,TGCAGTGCTAGTATCATAAGCAATCAGCCCCAGCATTTT,CSASIISNQPQHF
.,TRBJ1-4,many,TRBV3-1,TGTGCCAGCAGCCAAGATCGATACGGAAATAATGAAAAACTGTTTTTT,CASSQDRYGNNEKLFF
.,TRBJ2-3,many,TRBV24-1,TGTGCCACCAGGGACCCTTACACAGATACGCAGTATTTT,CATRDPYTDTQYF
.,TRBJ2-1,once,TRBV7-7,TGTGCCAGCAGCCTCCACCGGGATTCCTACAATGAGCAGTTCTTC,CASSLHRDSYNEQFF
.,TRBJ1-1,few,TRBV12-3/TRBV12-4,TGTGCCAGCAGAACCAGGGGAATGATGTATGCTTTCTTT,CASRTRGMMYAFF
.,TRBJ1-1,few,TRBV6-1,TGTGCCAGCACCAAAGATCGGACCTCGGGGGCTGAAGCTTTCTTT,CASTKDRTSGAEAFF
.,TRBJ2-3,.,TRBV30,TGTGCCTGGAGTCCGGGACACCCCACAGATACGCAGTATTTT,CAWSPGHPTDTQYF
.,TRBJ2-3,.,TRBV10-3,TGTGCCATCAGCGACACAGATACGCAGTATTTT,CAISDTDTQYF
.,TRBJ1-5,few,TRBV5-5,TGTGCCAGCAGCTTTAATACAGGCCATGGCAATCAGCCCCAGCATTTT,CASSFNTGHGNQPQHF
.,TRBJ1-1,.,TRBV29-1,TGCAGCGTTTCAACAGGAAGAACTGAAGCTTTCTTT,CSVSTGRTEAFF
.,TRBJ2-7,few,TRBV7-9,TGTGCCAGCAGCTTAGATTGGGGGGGCCGTTACGAGCAGTACTTC,CASSLDWGGRYEQYF
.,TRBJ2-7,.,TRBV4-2,TGTGCCAGCAGCCAACACAGCCAATCCTACGAGCAGTACTTC,CASSQHSQSYEQYF
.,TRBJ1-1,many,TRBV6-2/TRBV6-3,TGTGCCAGCAGTTACCTTGGTGGGGCACAGAGACCGAACACTGAAGCTTTCTTT,CASSYLGGAQRPNTEAFF
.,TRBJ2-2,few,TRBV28,TGTGCCAGCGAGGGGGGGGGGACCGGGGAGCTGTTTTTT,CASEGGGTGELFF
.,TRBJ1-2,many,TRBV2,TGTGCCAGCAGTGAAAACCCAGGGTATGGCTACACCTTC,CASSENPGYGYTF
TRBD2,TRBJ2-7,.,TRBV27,TGTGCCAGCAGTAAGACTAGCGGGGGAACCTACGAGCAGTACTTC,CASSKTSGGTYEQYF
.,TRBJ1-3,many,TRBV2,TGTGCCAGTCAGAGAAGGGGCGGCTCTGGAAACACCATATATTTT,CASQRRGGSGNTIYF
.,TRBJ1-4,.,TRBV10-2,TGCGCCAGCAGTGATACATTAGGTGAAAAACTGTTTTTT,CASSDTLGEKLFF
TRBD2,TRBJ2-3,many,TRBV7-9,TGTGCCAGCAGCTTAACTAGCGGGGGTCGGCCCCCAGATACGCAGTATTTT,CASSLTSGGRPPDTQYF